The entry that follows covers one T cell receptor beta chain sequence. Its antigen is unidentified. Germline V gene sequence: CDR1 MNHNS, CDR2 SASEGT. This CDR3 is built from 15 residues. After removal of 3 bases from V and 4 bases from J, the junction contained 8 bases not matched to a gene. The data belong to a study of cytomegalovirus exposure and HLA in healthy donors. Findings of the study overall: Many donors shared some public TCRs, even though most TCR sequences were rare. In vitro work confirmed that a few CMV-associated chains recognize CMV antigens. It was found in a later analysis that first-cohort TCR clusters tended to co-occur in the approximately 130 validation repertoires. The study listed approximately 170 cytomegalovirus-associated TCR beta chains.

Repertoires were generated with immunoSEQ multiplex PCR, while TCRdb's copy carries only in-frame clones and drops some. The table shows a few hundred thousand clones, with approximately 90% occurring only once. This TCR derives from a woman aged 18-30 years in good health and CMV-seronegative. The chain recombines TRBV6-1 with TRBJ1-1, with 7 bases aligning to TRBD1. Sequenced sample: PBMCs. CDR3 region: CASSDRQGGGTEAFF. The CDR3 bases are TGTGCCAGCAGTGACCGACAGGGAGGCGGCACTGAAGCTTTCTTT.